This record covers a single TCR beta chain. Its antigen remains unidentified. This specimen comes from a study of cytomegalovirus exposure and HLA in healthy donors. Study outcomes and limitations: Most TCR sequences were rare, but some public TCRs occurred in many donors.

Primers: 60 Vbeta forward and 13 Jbeta reverse. This table comes from immunoSEQ multiplex PCR, and its TCRdb copy is limited to in-frame clones, with some not included. The sample carries 95,000 to 150,000 clones, about 85% recorded once. This CDR3 region has 14 residues. The germline CDR1 and CDR2 sequences are MGHDK and SYGVNS. Trimming cost V 5 bases and J 2 bases, with 13 bases left between them. The TCR originated in a man aged 45-60 years in good health and CMV-seronegative. Sequencing was done on a sample of PBMCs. This chain connects TRBV25-1 to TRBJ2-7; perhaps TRBD1 as D (6 bases). The CDR3 DNA follows: TGTGCCAGCAGTCCCCCTAGGGGGACCTACGAGCAGTACTTC. This encodes CASSPPRGTYEQYF.